There are many counts of the clone carrying this T cell receptor beta chain. Its antigen is not known. The data derive from a study of neurological immune-mediated disorders. Turning to the study itself: Disease course was recorded as relapsing-remitting for about 31 and secondary progressive for about 8.5% of the roughly 35 multiple sclerosis patients.

Overall study findings and caveats: Expanded clones shared no CDR3 amino acid sequences across subjects, suggesting private repertoires in all groups.

Germline CDR1 and CDR2: SQVTM and ANQGSEA. This CDR3 comprises 13 residues. With 5 bases clipped from V and 2 bases from J, the junction kept 2 bases outside the gene matches. Synthesis of cDNA was accomplished via 5'RACE employing 10-nucleotide random UMIs. TCRdb used MiXCR to reprocess the 5' RACE reads, holding one entry per CDR3 protein. The table records 45,000 or so distinct CDR3 sequences, approximately 3% of them present only once. Sequencing input: PBMCs. The TCR sequence derives from a woman in her fifties or sixties with multiple sclerosis. The rearrangement joins TRBV29-1 to TRBJ2-2, with 7 bases fitting TRBD1. The DNA of the CDR3 is TGCAGCGTTCGGGACAGCAACACCGGGGAGCTGTTTTTT. Translating it yields CSVRDSNTGELFF.